This T cell receptor (beta chain) is drawn from a study of response to subunit inactivated influenza vaccine. TCRdb reprocessed the RT-PCR reads via MiXCR and lists one record per CDR3 protein. Of roughly 570,000 distinct CDR3 sequences in the sample, 10% to 15% were seen once. Overall study results and limits: Researchers suggested that each seasonal influenza vaccination recruits few new T cells.

On this clonotype: Its antigen is not identified.

The germline gives CDR1 MGHRA, CDR2 YSYEKL. CDR3 size: 15 residues. V was shortened by 0 bases and J by 6 bases, with 15 bases between the two germline ends. This specimen consisted of PBMCs from blood, obtained 45 days after vaccination. The rearrangement links TRBV4-1 to TRBJ2-7; tentative D call: TRBD1 (5 bases). The receptor comes from a man between 45 and 60 years old who received an inactivated influenza vaccine. This CDR3 is CASSQDPRVLREQYF. For the CDR3, the DNA is TGCGCCAGCAGCCAAGACCCCAGGGTTCTGCGCGAGCAGTACTTC.